This TCR beta chain was identified during a study of beta chain features in type 1 diabetes. General study results and limits: Reduced insertions and increased deletions marked VDJ junctions in type 1 diabetes patients.

Per donor, one heparinised blood draw averaged about 110 mL. It was via CD45RO/CCR7/CD25/CD127/CD95/CD27 that CD4+ naive, central memory, regulatory and stem cell-like memory cells were sorted. Expressed TCRB transcripts were sequenced because the isolated RNA had all been reverse transcribed beforehand. Generated by immunoSEQ multiplex PCR, the TCRdb table keeps only in-frame clones and is missing some. Of about 260,000 clones listed, approximately 70% were seen once; the top ten hold about 0.051%. For this clone: What it recognizes is unknown.

The CDR3 has 13 amino acids. The germline V gene has CDR1 ENHRY and CDR2 SYGVKD. Trimming removed 3 bases from V and 10 bases from J, with 15 bases in between. Sequences were obtained from naive CD4+ T cells from blood. The chain links TRBV10-3 to TRBJ2-5; tentatively, D is TRBD1 or TRBD2 (5 bases each). This sequence was found in a man aged 25 to 45 in good health. The CDR3 DNA sequence: TGTGCCATCAGTGATTCCGGGACCCCCCACCAGTACTTC. Amino acid sequence: CAISDSGTPHQYF.